These T cell receptor beta chains were read from a single sample in a study of blood T cell repertoires in COVID-19. Sequenced by immunoSEQ multiplex PCR; TCRdb stores in-frame clones only, minus some. The sample carries around 260,000 clones, around 88% recorded once. The sequenced sample consisted of peripheral blood. The receptor source for this set is a man aged 30-40 years with active or convalescent COVID-19. The CDR3 runs from the conserved cysteine through the conserved F or W. D genes are given only for firm matches. Clone size is stated in some rows and not others, as once, few, many or a class when expanded.

j_call: TRBJ1-2
clone_size: -
v_call: TRBV6-5
d_call: TRBD1
cdr3_aa: CASSTGDGYTF
cdr3_nt: TGTGCCAGCAGTACAGGGGATGGCTACACCTTC

j_call: TRBJ1-4
clone_size: many
v_call: TRBV7-9
d_call: TRBD1
cdr3_aa: CASSSTGGSEKLFF
cdr3_nt: TGTGCCAGCAGCTCTACAGGGGGCTCAGAAAAACTGTTTTTT

j_call: TRBJ1-1
clone_size: -
v_call: TRBV15
d_call: -
cdr3_aa: CATSRASGGEAFF
cdr3_nt: TGTGCCACCAGCAGAGCCTCAGGAGGGGAAGCTTTCTTT

j_call: TRBJ2-7
clone_size: -
v_call: TRBV5-4
d_call: TRBD1
cdr3_aa: CASSLAGTATYEQYF
cdr3_nt: TGTGCCAGCAGCTTGGCCGGGACAGCCACCTACGAGCAGTACTTC

j_call: TRBJ1-2
clone_size: -
v_call: TRBV7-2
d_call: TRBD1
cdr3_aa: CASSPGQGLALAGYTF
cdr3_nt: TGTGCCAGCAGCCCGGGACAGGGTCTCGCTTTAGCGGGCTACACCTTC

j_call: TRBJ2-7
clone_size: -
v_call: TRBV10-1
d_call: -
cdr3_aa: CASSGQDESYEQYF
cdr3_nt: TGCGCCAGCAGTGGACAGGATGAATCCTACGAGCAGTACTTC

j_call: TRBJ2-7
clone_size: once
v_call: TRBV27
d_call: TRBD2
cdr3_aa: CASSQTSGSYEQYF
cdr3_nt: TGTGCCAGCAGTCAAACTAGCGGATCCTACGAGCAGTACTTC

j_call: TRBJ2-1
clone_size: -
v_call: TRBV19
d_call: TRBD2
cdr3_aa: CASSRRGVPNEQFF
cdr3_nt: TGTGCCAGTAGTCGGCGGGGGGTGCCCAATGAGCAGTTCTTC

j_call: TRBJ1-1
clone_size: many
v_call: TRBV6-1
d_call: -
cdr3_aa: CASSVQATHVNTEAFF
cdr3_nt: TGTGCCAGCAGTGTACAGGCGACCCATGTGAACACTGAAGCTTTCTTT

j_call: TRBJ1-1
clone_size: once
v_call: TRBV12-3/TRBV12-4
d_call: -
cdr3_aa: CASSPQGTEAFF
cdr3_nt: TGTGCCAGCAGTCCACAGGGCACTGAAGCTTTCTTT

j_call: TRBJ2-2
clone_size: -
v_call: TRBV2
d_call: -
cdr3_aa: CASNQGGHTGELFF
cdr3_nt: TGTGCCAGCAACCAGGGGGGTCACACCGGGGAGCTGTTTTTT

j_call: TRBJ1-2
clone_size: once
v_call: TRBV5-6
d_call: -
cdr3_aa: CASSDGAKSYGYTF
cdr3_nt: TGTGCCAGCAGCGACGGAGCCAAATCCTATGGCTACACCTTC

j_call: TRBJ2-3
clone_size: -
v_call: TRBV9
d_call: TRBD2
cdr3_aa: CASSATSASTDTQYF
cdr3_nt: TGTGCCAGCAGCGCGACTAGCGCTAGCACAGATACGCAGTATTTT

j_call: TRBJ1-5
clone_size: -
v_call: TRBV2
d_call: TRBD1
cdr3_aa: CASRDRGSNQPQHF
cdr3_nt: TGTGCCAGCAGAGACAGGGGTAGCAATCAGCCCCAGCATTTT

j_call: TRBJ2-5
clone_size: -
v_call: TRBV7-2
d_call: -
cdr3_aa: CASSLVAETQYF
cdr3_nt: TGTGCCAGCAGCTTAGTGGCTGAGACCCAGTACTTC

j_call: TRBJ1-2
clone_size: -
v_call: TRBV7-9
d_call: -
cdr3_aa: CASSQDGDYGYTF
cdr3_nt: TGTGCCAGCAGCCAAGACGGAGACTATGGCTACACCTTC

j_call: TRBJ1-4
clone_size: -
v_call: TRBV3-1/TRBV3-2
d_call: -
cdr3_aa: CASSQGRVHEKLFF
cdr3_nt: TGTGCCAGCAGCCAAGGCAGGGTCCATGAAAAACTGTTTTTT

j_call: TRBJ1-5
clone_size: -
v_call: TRBV19
d_call: -
cdr3_aa: CASSIVEVGAFDQPQHF
cdr3_nt: TGTGCCAGTAGTATAGTGGAGGTCGGAGCGTTCGATCAGCCCCAGCATTTT

j_call: TRBJ1-1
clone_size: -
v_call: TRBV6-4
d_call: -
cdr3_aa: CASSVNQGSTEAFF
cdr3_nt: TGTGCCAGCAGTGTTAATCAGGGAAGTACTGAAGCTTTCTTT

j_call: TRBJ2-7
clone_size: -
v_call: TRBV6-5
d_call: -
cdr3_aa: CASSYVQGSSYEQYF
cdr3_nt: TGTGCCAGCAGTTACGTGCAGGGCAGCTCCTACGAGCAGTACTTC

j_call: TRBJ1-3
clone_size: -
v_call: TRBV9
d_call: -
cdr3_aa: CASSVSDSSGNTIYF
cdr3_nt: TGTGCCAGCAGCGTCTCGGACAGCTCTGGAAACACCATATATTTT

j_call: TRBJ1-2
clone_size: -
v_call: TRBV6-5
d_call: TRBD1
cdr3_aa: CASRTSGTGYGYTF
cdr3_nt: TGTGCCAGCAGGACGTCCGGGACAGGGTATGGCTACACCTTC

j_call: TRBJ2-6
clone_size: -
v_call: TRBV6-5
d_call: -
cdr3_aa: CASSYSQAPGANVLTF
cdr3_nt: TGTGCCAGCAGTTACAGTCAGGCGCCTGGGGCCAACGTCCTGACTTTC

j_call: TRBJ2-7
clone_size: -
v_call: TRBV19
d_call: -
cdr3_aa: CASSIKLQAYYEQYF
cdr3_nt: TGTGCCAGTAGTATTAAGCTCCAGGCCTACTACGAGCAGTACTTC

j_call: TRBJ2-3
clone_size: once
v_call: TRBV5-1
d_call: -
cdr3_aa: CASSRGYSGTDTQYF
cdr3_nt: TGCGCCAGCAGTCGGGGGTATTCGGGAACAGATACGCAGTATTTT

j_call: TRBJ1-1
clone_size: -
v_call: TRBV19
d_call: -
cdr3_aa: CASSAGEGTTEAFF
cdr3_nt: TGTGCCAGTAGTGCAGGGGAGGGTACCACTGAAGCTTTCTTT

j_call: TRBJ2-1
clone_size: -
v_call: TRBV6-2/TRBV6-3
d_call: TRBD1
cdr3_aa: CASSYTRGLAYNEQFF
cdr3_nt: TGTGCCAGCAGTTACACGAGGGGGCTAGCCTACAATGAGCAGTTCTTC

j_call: TRBJ2-2
clone_size: -
v_call: TRBV2
d_call: -
cdr3_aa: CASSEITNPGSPAGELFF
cdr3_nt: TGTGCCAGCAGTGAAATCACGAATCCAGGGTCACCTGCCGGGGAGCTGTTTTTT

j_call: TRBJ1-5
clone_size: -
v_call: TRBV19
d_call: -
cdr3_aa: CASSHPQRNQPQHF
cdr3_nt: TGTGCCAGTAGTCACCCACAGCGCAATCAGCCCCAGCATTTT

j_call: TRBJ2-5
clone_size: -
v_call: TRBV7-8
d_call: -
cdr3_aa: CASSLAATNQETQYF
cdr3_nt: TGTGCCAGCAGCTTAGCGGCGACTAACCAAGAGACCCAGTACTTC

j_call: TRBJ2-1
clone_size: -
v_call: TRBV4-3
d_call: -
cdr3_aa: CASSFRGFGGNEQFF
cdr3_nt: TGCGCCAGCAGCTTCCGCGGGTTTGGGGGGAATGAGCAGTTCTTC

j_call: TRBJ1-3
clone_size: -
v_call: TRBV3-1/TRBV3-2
d_call: TRBD1
cdr3_aa: CASSQGDSSRTIYF
cdr3_nt: TGTGCCAGCAGCCAAGGGGACAGCTCCAGGACCATATATTTT

j_call: TRBJ2-2
clone_size: -
v_call: TRBV3-1/TRBV3-2
d_call: -
cdr3_aa: CASSQGRGLNTGELFF
cdr3_nt: TGTGCCAGCAGCCAAGGGAGGGGCCTAAACACCGGGGAGCTGTTTTTT

j_call: TRBJ1-4
clone_size: -
v_call: TRBV15
d_call: TRBD1
cdr3_aa: CATSGRGTGVEKLFF
cdr3_nt: TGTGCCACCAGCGGGAGAGGGACAGGGGTTGAAAAACTGTTTTTT

j_call: TRBJ2-2
clone_size: few
v_call: TRBV7-9
d_call: -
cdr3_aa: CASSLVRSTGELFF
cdr3_nt: TGTGCCAGCAGCTTAGTTCGGTCGACCGGGGAGCTGTTTTTT

j_call: TRBJ1-2
clone_size: -
v_call: TRBV11-2
d_call: -
cdr3_aa: CASSPTGGEYGYTF
cdr3_nt: TGTGCCAGCAGCCCCACGGGAGGTGAATATGGCTACACCTTC

j_call: TRBJ1-1
clone_size: -
v_call: TRBV9
d_call: -
cdr3_aa: CASSVRGSNTEAFF
cdr3_nt: TGTGCCAGCAGCGTGCGGGGTTCGAACACTGAAGCTTTCTTT

j_call: TRBJ2-1
clone_size: -
v_call: TRBV4-2
d_call: TRBD2
cdr3_aa: CASSPGGTSMYEQFF
cdr3_nt: TGTGCCAGCAGCCCAGGCGGGACTAGCATGTATGAGCAGTTCTTC

j_call: TRBJ1-1
clone_size: once
v_call: TRBV5-6
d_call: -
cdr3_aa: CASSFSPGANTEAFF
cdr3_nt: TGTGCCAGCAGCTTTTCTCCAGGGGCCAACACTGAAGCTTTCTTT

j_call: TRBJ1-5
clone_size: -
v_call: TRBV10-3
d_call: TRBD1
cdr3_aa: CAISSEGQSNQPQHF
cdr3_nt: TGTGCCATCAGTTCTGAGGGACAGAGCAATCAGCCCCAGCATTTT

j_call: TRBJ1-5
clone_size: -
v_call: TRBV4-1
d_call: -
cdr3_aa: CASSQGLLRDTGRGNQPQHF
cdr3_nt: TGCGCCAGCAGCCAAGGTCTTCTCCGTGATACAGGACGAGGCAATCAGCCCCAGCATTTT

j_call: TRBJ1-1
clone_size: -
v_call: TRBV1
d_call: -
cdr3_aa: CTSSQVVLRSTEAFF
cdr3_nt: TGCACCAGCAGCCAAGTCGTCCTACGGAGCACTGAAGCTTTCTTT